These T cell receptor beta chains were read from a single sample in a study of blood T cell repertoires in COVID-19. TCRdb's copy holds only in-frame clones and misses some; the assay was immunoSEQ multiplex PCR. Of tens of thousands of clones in the sample, approximately 87% were seen once. The sample taken for sequencing was peripheral blood. All receptors come from a man in his 60s with acute or convalescent COVID-19. The CDR3 runs from the conserved cysteine through the conserved F or W. The D gene is left open where the match is weak. A row's size may be missing; if present it is once, few, many or a size class.

D: .; size: .; J: TRBJ1-1; V: TRBV6-5; CDR3: CASRGDFTEAFF; DNA: TGTGCCAGCAGGGGGGACTTCACTGAAGCTTTCTTT
D: .; size: .; J: TRBJ1-3; V: TRBV15; CDR3: CATGRAGSGNTIYF; DNA: TGTGCCACTGGCAGGGCCGGCTCTGGAAACACCATATATTTT
D: TRBD1; size: .; J: TRBJ1-6; V: TRBV7-9; CDR3: CASSLSGQGLLSYNSPLHF; DNA: TGTGCCAGCAGCCTCTCGGGACAGGGGTTGCTCTCCTATAATTCACCCCTCCACTTT
D: TRBD1; size: once; J: TRBJ1-1; V: TRBV9; CDR3: CASSPRTGVRSTEAFF; DNA: TGTGCCAGCAGCCCCCGGACAGGGGTGAGGTCGACTGAAGCTTTCTTT
D: TRBD1; size: .; J: TRBJ2-7; V: TRBV27; CDR3: CASSLTGQGAYEQYF; DNA: TGTGCCAGCAGTTTGACAGGACAGGGCGCCTACGAGCAGTACTTC
D: .; size: .; J: TRBJ2-7; V: TRBV7-9; CDR3: CASSLNPENEQYF; DNA: TGTGCCAGCAGCTTAAACCCGGAGAACGAGCAGTACTTC
D: .; size: .; J: TRBJ2-7; V: TRBV5-1; CDR3: CASRPSYAGTYEQYF; DNA: TGCGCCAGCAGACCGTCTTATGCGGGGACCTACGAGCAGTACTTC
D: TRBD1; size: .; J: TRBJ2-5; V: TRBV19; CDR3: CASSPVYRGRETQYF; DNA: TGTGCCAGTAGTCCCGTTTACAGGGGTCGGGAGACCCAGTACTTC
D: TRBD2; size: .; J: TRBJ2-5; V: TRBV10-2; CDR3: CASSASTSGGAGETQYF; DNA: TGCGCCAGCAGTGCCTCTACTAGCGGGGGGGCCGGGGAGACCCAGTACTTC
D: TRBD1; size: .; J: TRBJ1-2; V: TRBV12-3/TRBV12-4; CDR3: CASSWDRVNGYTF; DNA: TGTGCCAGCAGCTGGGACAGGGTAAATGGCTACACCTTC
D: .; size: .; J: TRBJ1-2; V: TRBV4-3; CDR3: CASSRESDRRSWATF; DNA: TGCGCCAGCAGCCGAGAGTCGGACAGACGATCTTGGGCGACCTTC
D: .; size: .; J: TRBJ1-3; V: TRBV28; CDR3: CASRPPAGSSGNTIYF; DNA: TGTGCCAGCAGACCCCCGGCCGGGAGCTCTGGAAACACCATATATTTT
D: .; size: .; J: TRBJ1-1; V: TRBV18; CDR3: CASSPPGNTEAFF; DNA: TGTGCCAGCTCACCACCCGGGAACACTGAAGCTTTCTTT
D: TRBD2; size: .; J: TRBJ2-5; V: TRBV2; CDR3: CASSYGLAGGKEETQYF; DNA: TGTGCCAGCAGTTATGGACTAGCGGGGGGGAAGGAAGAGACCCAGTACTTC
D: .; size: .; J: TRBJ1-2; V: TRBV9; CDR3: CASSVDGEVGKGNYGYTF; DNA: TGTGCCAGCAGCGTAGATGGGGAAGTCGGTAAGGGGAACTATGGCTACACCTTC
D: .; size: .; J: TRBJ2-2; V: TRBV5-5; CDR3: CASSRRSTGYTGELFF; DNA: TGTGCCAGCAGCCGCCGGTCGACAGGCTACACCGGGGAGCTGTTTTTT